A selection of T cell receptor beta chains follows, all from one sample in a study of cytomegalovirus exposure and HLA in healthy donors. The table came from immunoSEQ multiplex PCR; TCRdb's copy has only in-frame clones and leaves some out. The sample records about 120,000 clones, 74% being singletons. Sequenced sample: PBMCs. Every receptor here comes from a man aged 35 to 55 in good health and CMV-seropositive. The CDR3 runs from the conserved cysteine through the conserved F or W. A D gene is named only where the DNA matches it firmly. Clone size is shown for a subset of rows, as once, few, many or a class of expanded clone.

d_call	v_call	cdr3_length	j_call	clone_size	cdr3_aa	cdr3_nt
NA	TRBV6-1	15	TRBJ1-6	NA	CASSEGGSGAPPLHF	TGTGCCAGCAGTGAAGGTGGCTCAGGGGCCCCACCCCTCCACTTT
NA	TRBV18	15	TRBJ2-4	NA	CASSPPREKADIQYF	TGTGCCAGCTCACCACCGAGGGAAAAGGCGGACATTCAGTACTTC
NA	TRBV7-7	13	TRBJ2-7	few	CASSRGQPYEQYF	TGTGCCAGCAGCCGAGGACAACCCTACGAGCAGTACTTC
TRBD1	TRBV6-5	14	TRBJ1-4	once	CASKTGATNEKLFF	TGTGCCAGCAAGACAGGGGCAACTAATGAAAAACTGTTTTTT
NA	TRBV5-1	21	TRBJ1-1	NA	CASRSDSYGDLLGGMNTEAFF	TGCGCCAGCAGGTCCGATTCTTACGGGGATCTGCTGGGTGGGATGAACACTGAAGCTTTCTTT
NA	TRBV2	15	TRBJ1-4	NA	CASSDQGATNEKLFF	TGTGCCAGCAGTGACCAGGGTGCAACTAATGAAAAACTGTTTTTT
TRBD2	TRBV2	15	TRBJ2-1	NA	CASSPGLASYNEQFF	TGTGCCAGCAGTCCGGGACTAGCATCCTACAATGAGCAGTTCTTC
NA	TRBV4-1	12	TRBJ2-4	NA	CASSQDRNIQYF	TGCGCCAGCAGCCAAGACAGAAACATTCAGTACTTC
NA	TRBV28	15	TRBJ1-3	NA	CASRWAAGPGNTIYF	TGTGCCAGCAGGTGGGCGGCAGGGCCCGGAAACACCATATATTTT
NA	TRBV6-6	16	TRBJ1-6	NA	CASSPFLQSYNSPLHF	TGTGCCAGCAGCCCATTCTTACAATCCTATAATTCACCCCTCCACTTT
TRBD1	TRBV6-1	13	TRBJ2-7	NA	CASSWTGNYEQYF	TGTGCCAGCAGTTGGACAGGGAACTACGAGCAGTACTTC